Listed here is a single T cell receptor beta chain. Its antigen remains unknown. A junction boundary mismatches the germline segment, possibly from a read error. This entry comes from a study of graft-versus-host responses after intestinal transplantation. Background on the study: The transplants performed in recipients were multivisceral, liver-intestinal, or isolated intestinal.

TCRdb's copy holds only in-frame clones and misses some; the assay was immunoSEQ multiplex PCR. Of about 77,000 clones listed, about 90% were seen once; the top ten hold approximately 0.64%. Notes on the study in general: Peak GvH clone levels in circulation were associated with early post-transplant HvG declines.

The CDR3 length is 15 residues. CDR1 SGHRS and CDR2 YFSETQ come from the germline V gene. This TCR was recovered from a human patient who received an intestinal transplant, so some T cells may come from the graft donor. The V call is TRBV5-1, the J call TRBJ2-3; D not resolved. Sequenced here: PBMCs, sampled 98 days after intestinal transplantation. In DNA form, the CDR3 reads TGCACCAGCAGCTTGTTATCGGGCGCGCGCAAGGAGCAGTATTTT. This encodes CTSSLLSGARKEQYF.